Each of the 23 T cell receptor beta chains below was sequenced from the same sample in a study of T cell changes during pregnancy in multiple sclerosis. The method was immunoSEQ multiplex PCR; TCRdb's version includes in-frame clones alone and lacks a portion of them. The sample includes about 98,000 clones, approximately 90% of them seen just once. Here the sequenced sample was peripheral blood, taken after pregnancy. The source is a female donor in good health, enrolled as a control in a pregnancy study.

V is TRBV18 and J is TRBJ2-5; 7 bases are a match to TRBD1. The CDR3 loop spans 15 amino acids. J was trimmed by 1 base and V by 2 bases; bases with no gene match: 4. Germline lookup yields CDR1 KGHSH and CDR2 LQKENI. CDR3: CASSPIGGPQETQYF. The CDR3, as DNA: TGTGCCAGCTCACCAATAGGGGGCCCCCAAGAGACCCAGTACTTC.

V and J are TRBV2 and TRBJ2-5; the D gene is possibly TRBD2 (6 bases). Germline CDR1 is SNHLY and CDR2 is FYNNEI. The length of the CDR3 is 12 residues. V gave up 3 bases and J gave up 7 bases, with 9 bases separating them. The CDR3 region is CASSDVRGTQYF. The CDR3 coding sequence is TGTGCCAGCAGTGATGTGCGGGGGACCCAGTACTTC.

The rearrangement links TRBV6-6 to TRBJ1-5; D not resolved. Trimming pared 2 bases from V and 2 bases from J, leaving 10 bases between. The CDR3 runs to 15 residues. CDR1 is MNHNY, CDR2 SVGAGI, per germline (reference sequence). The CDR3 DNA reads TGTGCCAGCAGTTACGAGGGTCAGGGCAATCAGCCCCAGCATTTT. Its translation is CASSYEGQGNQPQHF.

This chain joins TRBV4-2 and TRBJ1-1; D unclear. The CDR3 extends over 13 amino acids. V dropped 1 base and J dropped 0 bases, with 3 bases sitting between them. The germline CDR1 and CDR2 sequences are LGHNA and YNFKEQ. The CDR3: CASSQGVNTEAFF. In DNA form, the CDR3 reads TGTGCCAGCAGCCAAGGAGTGAACACTGAAGCTTTCTTT.

The V gene is TRBV18, the J gene TRBJ2-5, with 10 bases lining up with TRBD1. The length of the CDR3 is 14 residues. Germline loops: CDR1 KGHSH, CDR2 LQKENI. V was clipped by 6 bases and J by 5 bases; unmatched bases: 6. The CDR3 coding sequence is TGTGCCAGCTCCGGGACAGGGGTTCTGGAGACCCAGTACTTC. Its protein product is CASSGTGVLETQYF.

J is TRBJ1-1 and V is TRBV5-4, with 10 bases aligning to TRBD1. In germline, CDR1 is SGHNT, CDR2 YYREEE (reference sequence). J lost 5 bases, V lost 3 bases, and 4 bases had no gene match. The CDR3 totals 14 residues. The CDR3 spells CASSSDRGRTEAFF. For the CDR3, the DNA is TGTGCCAGCAGCTCCGACAGGGGGCGGACTGAAGCTTTCTTT.

This chain joins TRBV7-2 and TRBJ1-5; D unresolved. This CDR3 spans 15 amino acids. Germline V gene sequence: CDR1 SGHTA, CDR2 FQGNSA. V lost 8 bases and J 0 bases, leaving 14 bases between the germline ends. The CDR3 DNA reads TGTGCCAGCGCCCGGACTGGGCCTAGCAATCAGCCCCAGCATTTT. Encoded protein: CASARTGPSNQPQHF.

CDR3 residues: CASSYSPAGGTEAFF. CDR3 DNA: TGTGCCAGCAGTTACAGTCCGGCAGGGGGAACTGAAGCTTTCTTT. The V gene is TRBV16, the J gene TRBJ1-1, with 7 bases that match TRBD1. The CDR3 sequence is 15 residues long. The germline gives CDR1 KGHSY, CDR2 FQNENV. V gave up 6 bases and J gave up 5 bases; unmatched junction bases: 12.

The rearrangement links TRBV30 to TRBJ2-5; weak D call: TRBD2 (5 bases). Germline CDR1 and CDR2: GTSNPN and SVGIG (reference sequence). This CDR3 is built from 13 residues. The V gene lost 3 bases and the J gene lost 5 bases, with 13 bases spanning the gap. The CDR3: CAWRGISVETQYF. Here the CDR3 DNA reads TGTGCCTGGAGAGGGATTAGCGTGGAGACCCAGTACTTC. The full variable domain, in which reference TRBV30 and TRBJ2-5 provide the parts outside the CDR3, is SQTIHQWPATLVQPVGSPLSLECTVEGTSNPNLYWYRQAAGRGLQLLFYSVGIGQISSEVPQNLSASRPQDRQFILSSKKLLLSDSGFYLCAWRGISVETQYFGPGTRLLVL.

This clone came up a few times. V usage is TRBV6-4 and J usage is TRBJ1-1, with D unresolved. V was pared by 5 bases and J by 4 bases, with 11 bases between. Germline V gene data show CDR1 as MRHNA and CDR2 as SNTAGT. CDR3 length equals 13 residues. The CDR3 coding sequence is TGTGCCAGCAGTCCCGAGGAGGGCACTGAAGCTTTCTTT. It yields the protein CASSPEEGTEAFF.

This clone was recorded only once. The chain couples TRBV2 to TRBJ1-5, with 9 positions matching TRBD1. Germline loops: CDR1 SNHLY, CDR2 FYNNEI. V was pared by 4 bases and J by 3 bases, with 7 bases of the junction left unmatched. This CDR3 spans 16 amino acids. The CDR3 reads CASSVGGQGPNQPQHF. The CDR3 DNA reads as TGTGCCAGCAGTGTGGGGGGACAGGGCCCCAATCAGCCCCAGCATTTT.

The chain couples TRBV10-1 to TRBJ2-5, with D possibly TRBD2 on 6 matching bases. With 0 bases removed from V and 0 bases from J, the gap between germline ends came to 8 bases. The CDR3 has 15 amino acids. The germline V gene has CDR1 WNHNN and CDR2 SYGVQD (reference sequence). The DNA for the CDR3 is TGCGCCAGCAGTGAGTCTGGGGGGTACCAAGAGACCCAGTACTTC. Residues: CASSESGGYQETQYF.

The V call is TRBV10-3, the J call TRBJ1-2; D is unresolved. Deletions cut 0 bases from V and 0 bases from J, with 5 bases between. The CDR3 contains 14 residues. Germline V gene data show CDR1 as ENHRY and CDR2 as SYGVKD. CDR3 coding DNA: TGTGCCATCAGTGAGTCGGCAGCTAACTATGGCTACACCTTC. Its translation: CAISESAANYGYTF.

The chain uses TRBV7-9 and TRBJ2-7; 9 nucleotides align to TRBD1. With 6 bases clipped from V and 2 bases from J, the junction kept 5 bases outside the gene matches. CDR1 is SEHNR and CDR2 is FQNEAQ in the germline V gene (reference sequence). The CDR3 runs 14 residues. The CDR3, as DNA: TGTGCCAGCAGTTCACAGGGGGCGGCCTACGAGCAGTACTTC. Translated: CASSSQGAAYEQYF.

The V gene is TRBV9, the J gene TRBJ2-3, with 7 bases identical to TRBD2. CDR3 length equals 15 residues. The V segment lost 0 bases and the J segment 1 base; nucleotides outside the gene matches: 2. In germline, CDR1 is SGDLS, CDR2 YYNGEE. This CDR3 reads CASSVGLAGTDTQYF. CDR3 nucleotides: TGTGCCAGCAGCGTAGGCCTAGCGGGCACAGATACGCAGTATTTT.

J is TRBJ2-5 and V is TRBV30; 10 nucleotides line up with TRBD2. Germline lookup yields CDR1 GTSNPN and CDR2 SVGIG (reference sequence). The V gene end was trimmed by 1 base and the J gene end by 4 bases; junction bases not matched to a gene: 0. CDR3 size: 13 residues. Here the CDR3 DNA reads TGTGCCTGGAGTGGGACTAGCGGAGAGACCCAGTACTTC. This codes for CAWSGTSGETQYF.

This chain joins TRBV29-1 and TRBJ2-3, with 7 nucleotides matching TRBD1. The CDR3 totals 11 residues. The germline V gene encodes CDR1 SQVTM and CDR2 ANQGSEA. The junction had 7 bases not matched to a gene; V was cut back by 7 bases and J by 9 bases. The CDR3 bases are TGCAGCGGGGAGACAGGGCAAACGCAGTATTTT. Translating gives CSGETGQTQYF.

V usage is TRBV27 and J usage is TRBJ2-3; tentatively, D is TRBD1 (6 bases). Trimming took off 2 bases at V and 7 bases at J, with 7 bases between the two ends. From germline, CDR1 is MNHEY and CDR2 SMNVEV (reference sequence). This CDR3 is built from 12 residues. The DNA for the CDR3 is TGTGCCAGCAGTTTACAGGGGTATACGCAGTATTTT. Protein: CASSLQGYTQYF.

The chain couples TRBV6-1 to TRBJ1-2; TRBD1 might be the D (5 bases). Germline V lookup: CDR1 MNHNS, CDR2 SASEGT. The V and J ends lost 4 bases and 8 bases respectively, with 14 bases between them. This CDR3 has 13 residues. CDR3 region: CASSAWGRGGYTF. Here the CDR3 DNA reads TGTGCCAGCAGTGCGTGGGGCCGAGGCGGCTACACCTTC.

The count of this clone is one. The V and J genes are TRBV15 and TRBJ2-1, with TRBD2 matching over 12 bases. The length of the CDR3 is 15 residues. Germline V gene lookup returns CDR1 LNHNV and CDR2 YYDKDF (reference sequence). With 5 bases clipped from V and 6 bases from J, the junction kept 5 bases outside the gene matches. The DNA for the CDR3 is TGTGCCACCAGCTTTCTAGCGGGAGGGCCCAATGAGCAGTTCTTC. It translates to CATSFLAGGPNEQFF.

This chain uses TRBV10-3 with TRBJ2-3; a weak D match, TRBD2 (5 bases). This CDR3 contains 14 residues. V lost 4 bases and J lost 2, with 10 bases in between. From germline, CDR1 is ENHRY and CDR2 SYGVKD. CDR3 amino acids: CAISAQRPTDTQYF. CDR3 DNA sequence: TGTGCCATCAGTGCTCAGCGGCCCACAGATACGCAGTATTTT.

This chain uses TRBV5-1 with TRBJ1-4; 7 bases are a match to TRBD1. J lost 3 bases, V lost 5 bases, and 4 bases had no gene match. The CDR3 extends over 14 amino acids. Germline V gives CDR1 SGHRS, CDR2 YFSETQ. As DNA, the CDR3 is TGCGCCAGCAGAAGACAGGGATCTAATGAAAAACTGTTTTTT. Its protein product is CASRRQGSNEKLFF.

In DNA form, the CDR3 reads TGCGCCAGCAGCGGGGCCGACAGTCAAGAGACCCAGTACTTC. Translation gives CASSGADSQETQYF. The V gene is TRBV5-1, the J gene TRBJ2-5; a weak D match, TRBD1 (5 bases). The V gene lost 4 bases and the J gene lost 2 bases, with 12 bases spanning the gap. This CDR3 contains 14 residues. The germline gives CDR1 SGHRS, CDR2 YFSETQ.